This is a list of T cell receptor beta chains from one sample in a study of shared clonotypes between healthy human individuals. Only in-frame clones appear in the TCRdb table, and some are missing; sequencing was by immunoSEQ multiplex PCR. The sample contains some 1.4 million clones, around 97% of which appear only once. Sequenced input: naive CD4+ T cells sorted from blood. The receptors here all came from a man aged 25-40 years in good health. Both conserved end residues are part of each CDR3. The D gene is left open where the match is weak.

cdr3_aa: CASSLVRRNYTF
v_call: TRBV5-6
j_call: TRBJ1-2
cdr3_length: 12
d_call: -

cdr3_aa: CASNNGGSSYNEQFF
v_call: TRBV19
j_call: TRBJ2-1
cdr3_length: 15
d_call: TRBD2

cdr3_aa: CASSLGEYQQYF
v_call: TRBV5-1
j_call: TRBJ2-7
cdr3_length: 12
d_call: -

cdr3_aa: CASFLRQGSTDTQYF
v_call: TRBV18
j_call: TRBJ2-3
cdr3_length: 15
d_call: TRBD1

cdr3_aa: CASSLARGVPDSNQPQHF
v_call: TRBV5-8
j_call: TRBJ1-5
cdr3_length: 18
d_call: -

cdr3_aa: CASSQETTASGRSSYNEQFF
v_call: TRBV4-2
j_call: TRBJ2-1
cdr3_length: 20
d_call: TRBD2

cdr3_aa: CASSSGLAGLPSTDTQYF
v_call: TRBV5-1
j_call: TRBJ2-3
cdr3_length: 18
d_call: TRBD2

cdr3_aa: CASSVGPTVNTEAFF
v_call: TRBV9
j_call: TRBJ1-1
cdr3_length: 15
d_call: -

cdr3_aa: CASNPGGRTNYGYTF
v_call: TRBV6-1
j_call: TRBJ1-2
cdr3_length: 15
d_call: TRBD1

cdr3_aa: CASSLDRGEQYF
v_call: TRBV5-4
j_call: TRBJ2-7
cdr3_length: 12
d_call: TRBD1

cdr3_aa: CASSPPSRVIDGYTF
v_call: TRBV18
j_call: TRBJ1-2
cdr3_length: 15
d_call: -

cdr3_aa: CASSLEVLANYGYTF
v_call: TRBV7-2
j_call: TRBJ1-2
cdr3_length: 15
d_call: -

cdr3_aa: CASSVGLAGWPGMGNEQFF
v_call: TRBV5-1
j_call: TRBJ2-1
cdr3_length: 19
d_call: TRBD2

cdr3_aa: CSVEGGGPQFF
v_call: TRBV29-1
j_call: TRBJ2-1
cdr3_length: 11
d_call: -

cdr3_aa: CASSEKIGRTKAFF
v_call: TRBV2
j_call: TRBJ1-1
cdr3_length: 14
d_call: -

cdr3_aa: CSVDISADTQYF
v_call: TRBV29-1
j_call: TRBJ2-3
cdr3_length: 12
d_call: -

cdr3_aa: CAISEDGRFRLGSYEQYF
v_call: TRBV10-3
j_call: TRBJ2-7
cdr3_length: 18
d_call: -

cdr3_aa: CASSVESYEQYF
v_call: TRBV6-1
j_call: TRBJ2-7
cdr3_length: 12
d_call: -

cdr3_aa: CASSQQSGRTDTQYF
v_call: TRBV4-2
j_call: TRBJ2-3
cdr3_length: 15
d_call: TRBD2

cdr3_aa: CASSYGSLAKNIQYF
v_call: TRBV5-1
j_call: TRBJ2-4
cdr3_length: 15
d_call: -

cdr3_aa: CASSLSSMNTEAFF
v_call: TRBV7-2
j_call: TRBJ1-1
cdr3_length: 14
d_call: -

cdr3_aa: CASSMQAGDQPQHF
v_call: TRBV19
j_call: TRBJ1-5
cdr3_length: 14
d_call: -

cdr3_aa: CASSYRGDRGQRKEKLFF
v_call: TRBV7-9
j_call: TRBJ1-4
cdr3_length: 18
d_call: TRBD1

cdr3_aa: CASSINNQPQHF
v_call: TRBV19
j_call: TRBJ1-5
cdr3_length: 12
d_call: -

cdr3_aa: CASSEWLRGYTF
v_call: TRBV10-2
j_call: TRBJ1-2
cdr3_length: 12
d_call: -

cdr3_aa: CASSLVGWGTSEADTQYF
v_call: TRBV7-2
j_call: TRBJ2-3
cdr3_length: 18
d_call: TRBD2

cdr3_aa: CASRATSQLRTDTQYF
v_call: TRBV19
j_call: TRBJ2-3
cdr3_length: 16
d_call: -

cdr3_aa: CASSLRASGSNEQFF
v_call: TRBV5-1
j_call: TRBJ2-1
cdr3_length: 15
d_call: TRBD2